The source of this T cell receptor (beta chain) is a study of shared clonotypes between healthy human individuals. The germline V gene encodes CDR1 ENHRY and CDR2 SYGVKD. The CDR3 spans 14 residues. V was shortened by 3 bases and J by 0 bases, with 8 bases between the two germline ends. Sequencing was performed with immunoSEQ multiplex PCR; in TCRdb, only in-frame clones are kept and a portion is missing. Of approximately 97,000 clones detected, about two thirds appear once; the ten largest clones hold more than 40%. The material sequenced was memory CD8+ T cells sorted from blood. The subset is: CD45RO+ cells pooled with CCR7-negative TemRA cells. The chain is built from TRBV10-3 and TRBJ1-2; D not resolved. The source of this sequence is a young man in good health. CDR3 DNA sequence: TGTGCCATCAGTGATGCGGACGCTAACTATGGCTACACCTTC. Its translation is CAISDADANYGYTF.